This TCR beta chain originates from a study of blood T cells in healthy people across ages. Whole-study context: Capture by template switching was about one barcoded beta molecule per two T cells. Whole-study results and caveats: Relative to aged donors, long-lived donors carried more naive CD4+ cells and displayed higher diversity.

Each sample provided at least 6 micrograms of extracted total RNA. It was with a sample-barcoded 5' primer and a J-beta primer mix that a second PCR of roughly 7 to 12 cycles was run. Every cDNA was tagged by a template-switch adaptor with 12 random nucleotides. MiXCR, run by TCRdb on the 5' RACE reads, gives a single entry per CDR3 protein. In the table there are over a million distinct CDR3 sequences, less than 45% of which are singletons. V dropped 6 bases and J dropped 2; count of bases not matched to a gene: 13. Per germline, CDR1 MNHEY and CDR2 SMNVEV (reference sequence). The CDR3 is 17 amino acids. This clonotype has only a few counts. Its target is unknown.

The chain couples TRBV27 to TRBJ2-3; 8 positions match TRBD2. The sequence derives from a woman aged 18-29 years in good health. The sequenced material came from blood. Written as DNA, the CDR3 is TGTGCCAGCAGGGAAATGACTAGCGCGGCCTACACAGATACGCAGTATTTT. Its protein is CASREMTSAAYTDTQYF.